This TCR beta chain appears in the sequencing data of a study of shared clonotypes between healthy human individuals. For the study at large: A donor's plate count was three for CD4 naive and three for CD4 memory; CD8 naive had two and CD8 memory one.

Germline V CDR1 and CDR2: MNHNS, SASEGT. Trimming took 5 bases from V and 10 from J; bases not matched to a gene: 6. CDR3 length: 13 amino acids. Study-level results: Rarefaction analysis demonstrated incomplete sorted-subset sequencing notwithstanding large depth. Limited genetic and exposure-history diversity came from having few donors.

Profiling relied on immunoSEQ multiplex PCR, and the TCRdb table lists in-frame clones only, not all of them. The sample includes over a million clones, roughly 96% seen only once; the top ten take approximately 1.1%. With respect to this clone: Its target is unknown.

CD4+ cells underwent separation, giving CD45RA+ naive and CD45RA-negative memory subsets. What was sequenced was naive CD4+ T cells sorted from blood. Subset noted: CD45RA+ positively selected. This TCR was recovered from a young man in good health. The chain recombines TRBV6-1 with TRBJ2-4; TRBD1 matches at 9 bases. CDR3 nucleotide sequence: TGTGCCAGCAGTCAGGGACAGGGTTTAATTCAGTACTTC. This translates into CASSQGQGLIQYF.